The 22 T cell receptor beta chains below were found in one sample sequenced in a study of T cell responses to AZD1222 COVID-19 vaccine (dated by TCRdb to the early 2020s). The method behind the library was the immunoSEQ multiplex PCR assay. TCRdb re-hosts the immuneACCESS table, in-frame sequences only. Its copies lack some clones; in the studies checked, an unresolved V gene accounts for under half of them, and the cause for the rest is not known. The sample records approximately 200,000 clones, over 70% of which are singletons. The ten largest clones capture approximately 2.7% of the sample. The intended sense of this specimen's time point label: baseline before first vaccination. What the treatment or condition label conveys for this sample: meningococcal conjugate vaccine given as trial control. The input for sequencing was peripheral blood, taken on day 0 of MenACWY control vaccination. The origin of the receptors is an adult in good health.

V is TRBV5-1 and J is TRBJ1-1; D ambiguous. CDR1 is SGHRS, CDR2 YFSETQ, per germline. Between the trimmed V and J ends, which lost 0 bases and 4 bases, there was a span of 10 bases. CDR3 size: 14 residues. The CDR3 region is CASSLAEGSTEAFF. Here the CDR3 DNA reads TGCGCCAGCAGCTTGGCCGAAGGGAGCACTGAAGCTTTCTTT.

CDR3 in amino acids: CATMVPNTEAFF. The CDR3 nucleotides are TGTGCCACCATGGTCCCAAACACTGAAGCTTTCTTT. The chain combines TRBV28 with TRBJ1-1; no definite D call. V was pared by 10 bases and J by 2 bases, with 11 bases between. Germline V gene data show CDR1 as MDHEN and CDR2 as SYDVKM. There are 12 residues in the CDR3.

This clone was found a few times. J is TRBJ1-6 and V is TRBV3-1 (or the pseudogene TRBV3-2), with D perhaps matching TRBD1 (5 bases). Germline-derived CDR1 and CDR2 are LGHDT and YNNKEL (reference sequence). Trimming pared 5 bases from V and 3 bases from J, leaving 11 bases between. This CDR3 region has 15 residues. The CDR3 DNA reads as TGTGCCAGCAGCGACGGGGGATTCTATAATTCACCCCTCCACTTT. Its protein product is CASSDGGFYNSPLHF.

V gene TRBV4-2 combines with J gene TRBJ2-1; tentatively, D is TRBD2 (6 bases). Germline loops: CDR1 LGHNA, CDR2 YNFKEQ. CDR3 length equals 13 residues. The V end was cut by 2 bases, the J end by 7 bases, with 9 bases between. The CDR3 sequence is CASSQLTSNEQFF. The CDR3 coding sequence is TGTGCCAGCAGCCAACTGACTAGTAATGAGCAGTTCTTC.

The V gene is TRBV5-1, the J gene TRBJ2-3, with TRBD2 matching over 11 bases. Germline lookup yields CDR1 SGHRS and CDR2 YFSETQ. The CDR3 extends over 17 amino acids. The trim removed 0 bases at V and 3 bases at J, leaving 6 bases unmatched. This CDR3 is CASSLAGASGRTDTQYF. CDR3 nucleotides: TGCGCCAGCAGCTTGGCGGGTGCTAGCGGGAGGACAGATACGCAGTATTTT.

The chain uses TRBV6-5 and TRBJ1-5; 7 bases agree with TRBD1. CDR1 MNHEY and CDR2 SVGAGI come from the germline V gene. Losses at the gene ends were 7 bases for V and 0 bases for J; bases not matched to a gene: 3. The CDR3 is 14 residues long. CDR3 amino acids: CASTRDSSNQPQHF. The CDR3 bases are TGTGCCAGCACCCGGGACAGTAGCAATCAGCCCCAGCATTTT.

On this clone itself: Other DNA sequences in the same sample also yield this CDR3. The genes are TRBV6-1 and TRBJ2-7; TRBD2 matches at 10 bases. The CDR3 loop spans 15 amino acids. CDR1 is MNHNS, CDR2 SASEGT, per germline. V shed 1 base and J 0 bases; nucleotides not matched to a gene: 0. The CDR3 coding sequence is TGTGCCAGCAGTGAAGGGACTAGCGGCTCCTACGAGCAGTACTTC. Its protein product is CASSEGTSGSYEQYF.

CDR3 in DNA: TGTGCCAGCAGTATGACAGGGTCGCCCCAGCATTTT. It encodes CASSMTGSPQHF. The chain employs TRBV6-5 and TRBJ1-5; 7 bases are a match to TRBD1. The CDR3 runs 12 residues. Trimming at V came to 5 bases and at J to 9 bases, leaving 4 bases not matched to a gene. CDR1 and CDR2 from the germline V gene are MNHEY and SVGAGI.

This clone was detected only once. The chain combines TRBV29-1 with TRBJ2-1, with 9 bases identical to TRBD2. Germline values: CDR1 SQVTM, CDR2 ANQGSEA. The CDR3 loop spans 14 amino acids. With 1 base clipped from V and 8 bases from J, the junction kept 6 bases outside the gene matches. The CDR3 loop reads CSVEGVAGVHEQFF. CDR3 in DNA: TGCAGCGTTGAAGGGGTAGCGGGAGTCCATGAGCAGTTCTTC.

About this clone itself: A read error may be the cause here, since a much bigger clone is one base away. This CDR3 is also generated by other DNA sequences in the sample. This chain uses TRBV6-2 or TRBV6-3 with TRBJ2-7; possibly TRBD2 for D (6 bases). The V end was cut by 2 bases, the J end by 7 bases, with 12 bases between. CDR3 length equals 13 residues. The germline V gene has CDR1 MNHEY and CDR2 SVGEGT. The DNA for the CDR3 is TGTGCCAGCAGTTACGGGACTTACTATGAGCAGTACTTC. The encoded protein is CASSYGTYYEQYF.

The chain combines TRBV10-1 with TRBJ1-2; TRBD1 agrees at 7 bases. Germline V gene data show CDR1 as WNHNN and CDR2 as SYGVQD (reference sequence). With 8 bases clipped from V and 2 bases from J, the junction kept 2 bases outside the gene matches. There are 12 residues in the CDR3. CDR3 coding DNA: TGCGCCAGCGGACAGGCAAACTATGGCTACACCTTC. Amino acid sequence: CASGQANYGYTF.

The CDR3 is CASSAIAGTHTGELFF. In nucleotides, the CDR3 is TGTGCCAGCAGCGCGATCGCCGGCACCCACACCGGGGAGCTGTTTTTT. This rearrangement joins TRBV9 to TRBJ2-2; D ambiguous. Germline V gene data show CDR1 as SGDLS and CDR2 as YYNGEE. Trimming pared 3 bases from V and 3 bases from J, leaving 15 bases between. This CDR3 comprises 16 residues.

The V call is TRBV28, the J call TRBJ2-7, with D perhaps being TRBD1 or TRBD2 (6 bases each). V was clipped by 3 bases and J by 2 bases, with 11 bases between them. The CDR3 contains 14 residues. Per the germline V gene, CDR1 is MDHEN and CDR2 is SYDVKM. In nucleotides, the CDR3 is TGTGCCAGCAGTTTTAAGGGGGGTCCCTACGAGCAGTACTTC. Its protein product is CASSFKGGPYEQYF.

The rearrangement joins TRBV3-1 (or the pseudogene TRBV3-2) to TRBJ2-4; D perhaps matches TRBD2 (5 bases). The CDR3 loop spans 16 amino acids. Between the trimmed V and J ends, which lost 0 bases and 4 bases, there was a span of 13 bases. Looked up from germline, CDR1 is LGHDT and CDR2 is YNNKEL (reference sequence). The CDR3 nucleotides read TGTGCCAGCAGCCAAGATGCAGGACTTGGGAAAAACATTCAGTACTTC. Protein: CASSQDAGLGKNIQYF.

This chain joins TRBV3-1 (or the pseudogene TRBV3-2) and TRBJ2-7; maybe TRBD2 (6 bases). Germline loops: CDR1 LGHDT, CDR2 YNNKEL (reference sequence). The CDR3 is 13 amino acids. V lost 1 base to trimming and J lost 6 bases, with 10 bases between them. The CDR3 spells CASSQGGVPEQYF. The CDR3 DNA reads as TGTGCCAGCAGCCAAGGGGGGGTCCCCGAGCAGTACTTC.

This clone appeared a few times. CDR3 DNA: TGTGCCAGCTCACCACCGGGACTAGAGGAGACCCAGTACTTC. Its protein is CASSPPGLEETQYF. The chain uses TRBV18 and TRBJ2-5, with 8 bases fitting TRBD2. Trimming cost V 0 bases and J 5 bases; bases outside gene matches: 2. CDR3 length equals 14 residues. The germline V gene encodes CDR1 KGHSH and CDR2 LQKENI. The full variable domain, with the rest looked up from reference TRBV18 and TRBJ2-5, is NAGVMQNPRHLVRRRGQEARLRCSPMKGHSHVYWYRQLPEEGLKFMVYLQKENIIDESGMPKERFSAEFPKEGPSILRIQQVVRGDSAAYFCASSPPGLEETQYFGPGTRLLVL.

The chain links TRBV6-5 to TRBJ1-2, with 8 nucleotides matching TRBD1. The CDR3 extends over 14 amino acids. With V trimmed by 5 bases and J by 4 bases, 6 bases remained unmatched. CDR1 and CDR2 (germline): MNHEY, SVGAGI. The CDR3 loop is CASSKPGQVYGYTF. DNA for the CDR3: TGTGCCAGCAGTAAACCGGGACAGGTCTATGGCTACACCTTC.

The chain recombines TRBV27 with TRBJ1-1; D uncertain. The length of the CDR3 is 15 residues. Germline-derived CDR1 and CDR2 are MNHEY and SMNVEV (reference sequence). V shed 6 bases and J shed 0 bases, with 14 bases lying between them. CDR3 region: CASSSGDPMNTEAFF. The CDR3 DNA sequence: TGTGCCAGCAGCTCAGGAGATCCCATGAACACTGAAGCTTTCTTT.

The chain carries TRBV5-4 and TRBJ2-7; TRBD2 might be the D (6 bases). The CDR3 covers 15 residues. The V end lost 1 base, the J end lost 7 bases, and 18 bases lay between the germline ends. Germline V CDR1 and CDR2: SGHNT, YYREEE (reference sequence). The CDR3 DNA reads TGTGCCAGCAGCTTGATGAGCGGGCCTTCGGGAGAGCAGTACTTC. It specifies CASSLMSGPSGEQYF. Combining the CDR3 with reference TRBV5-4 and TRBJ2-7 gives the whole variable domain ETGVTQSPTHLIKTRGQQVTLRCSSQSGHNTVSWYQQALGQGPQFIFQYYREEENGRGNFPPRFSGLQFPNYSSELNVNALELDDSALYLCASSLMSGPSGEQYFGPGTRLTVT.

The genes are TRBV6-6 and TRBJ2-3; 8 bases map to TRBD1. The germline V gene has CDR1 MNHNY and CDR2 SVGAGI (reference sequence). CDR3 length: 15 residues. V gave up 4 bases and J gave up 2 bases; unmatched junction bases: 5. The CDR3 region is CASSSTGALTDTQYF. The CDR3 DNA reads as TGTGCCAGCAGTTCGACAGGGGCCCTCACAGATACGCAGTATTTT.

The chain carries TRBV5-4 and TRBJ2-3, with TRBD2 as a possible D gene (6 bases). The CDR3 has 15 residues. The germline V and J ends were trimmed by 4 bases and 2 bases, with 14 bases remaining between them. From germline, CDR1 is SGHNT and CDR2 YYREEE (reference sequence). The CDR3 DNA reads TGTGCCAGCAGCGCGGGACCCGAGGACACAGATACGCAGTATTTT. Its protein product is CASSAGPEDTDTQYF.

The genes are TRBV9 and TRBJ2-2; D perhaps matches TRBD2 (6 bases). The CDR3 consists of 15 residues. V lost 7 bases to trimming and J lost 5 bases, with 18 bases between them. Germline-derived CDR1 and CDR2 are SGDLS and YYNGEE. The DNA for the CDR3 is TGTGCCAGCGGAGTAGCGGCATTAGGAACCGGGGAGCTGTTTTTT. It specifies CASGVAALGTGELFF.